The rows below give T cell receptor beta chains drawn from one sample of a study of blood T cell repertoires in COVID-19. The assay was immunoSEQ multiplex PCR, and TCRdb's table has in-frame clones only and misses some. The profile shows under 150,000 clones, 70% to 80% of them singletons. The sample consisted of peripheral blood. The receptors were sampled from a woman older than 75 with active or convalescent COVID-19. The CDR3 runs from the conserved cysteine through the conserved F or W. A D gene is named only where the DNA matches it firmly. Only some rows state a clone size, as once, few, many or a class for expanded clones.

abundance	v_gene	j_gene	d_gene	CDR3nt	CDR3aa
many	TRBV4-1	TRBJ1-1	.	TGCGCCAGCAGCCAAAACGCGGGTAGGAACACTGAAGCTTTCTTT	CASSQNAGRNTEAFF
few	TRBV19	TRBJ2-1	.	TGTGCCAGTAGTGGCCAGCACTCCTCGGGGAATGAGCAGTTCTTC	CASSGQHSSGNEQFF
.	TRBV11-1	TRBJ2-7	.	TGTGCCAGCAGTGGGGGGTCAGGACCCTACGAGCAGTACTTC	CASSGGSGPYEQYF
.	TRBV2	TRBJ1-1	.	TGTGCCAGTTGCAGGGGTTTTGACACTGAAGCTTTCTTT	CASCRGFDTEAFF
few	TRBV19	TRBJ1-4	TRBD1	TGTGCCAGTAGTATAGCAGGGGGCGGACTGTTTTTT	CASSIAGGGLFF
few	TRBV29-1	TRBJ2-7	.	TGCAGCGTAAGTCAGGGGAGTGGTGGCTTATTCTACGAGCAGTACTTC	CSVSQGSGGLFYEQYF
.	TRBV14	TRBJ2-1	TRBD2	TGTGCCAGCAGCCACCCCAGAGCGGGGGCTGGGGACAATGAGCAGTTCTTC	CASSHPRAGAGDNEQFF
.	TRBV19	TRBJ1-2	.	TGTGCCAGTAGTAGCGGTCTTGGCGGCTACACCTTC	CASSSGLGGYTF
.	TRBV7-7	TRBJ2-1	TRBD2	TGTGCTAGCAGCCTTGGCGACGGGGGGGCCAACAATGAGCAGTTCTTC	CASSLGDGGANNEQFF
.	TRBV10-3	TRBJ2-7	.	TGTGCCATCAGTGATCGGGGACTCCAATACGAGCAGTACTTC	CAISDRGLQYEQYF
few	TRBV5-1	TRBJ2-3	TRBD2	TGCGCCAGCAGTACCGGGGGGGCGGATACGCAGTATTTT	CASSTGGADTQYF
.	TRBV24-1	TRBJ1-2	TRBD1	TGTGCCACCAGTGACATCACCGGGACAGGGGGCTATGGCTACACCTTC	CATSDITGTGGYGYTF
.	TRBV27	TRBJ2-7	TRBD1	TGTGCCAGCAGGAAAGACAGGGTCGGGATCTACGAGCAGTACTTC	CASRKDRVGIYEQYF
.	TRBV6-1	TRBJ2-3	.	TGTGCCAGCAGTGATCGACTAATTACAGATACGCAGTATTTT	CASSDRLITDTQYF
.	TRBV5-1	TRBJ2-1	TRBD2	TGCGCCAGCAGCTTGGCGGGGGGGCCCAATGAGCAGTTCTTC	CASSLAGGPNEQFF
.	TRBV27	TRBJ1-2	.	TGTGCCAGCAGTTTCCCCTCAGGGTATGGCTACACCTTC	CASSFPSGYGYTF
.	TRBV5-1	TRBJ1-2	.	TGCGCCAGCAGCTTGGACAGTCAAGGGGTTGGCTACACCTTC	CASSLDSQGVGYTF
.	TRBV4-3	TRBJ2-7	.	TGCGCCAGCAGCCGTTTGCTCGCGAGCGGAGTCTACGAGCAGTACTTC	CASSRLLASGVYEQYF
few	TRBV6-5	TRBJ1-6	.	TGTGCCAGCAGAGGGATTTCGGGATCACCCCTCCACTTT	CASRGISGSPLHF
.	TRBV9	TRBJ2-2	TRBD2	TGTGCCAGCAGCGTAGTGACCGGGGGGGTCGACGGGGAGCTGTTTTTT	CASSVVTGGVDGELFF
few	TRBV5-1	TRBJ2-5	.	TGCGCCAGCAGCTCCGGGTCGGGGTGGGCGGCCCCAGGATGGACCCAGTACTTC	CASSSGSGWAAPGWTQYF
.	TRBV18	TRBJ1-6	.	TGTGCCAGCTCACCCAAAGCGCCCCATAATACGTCACCCCTCCACTTT	CASSPKAPHNTSPLHF
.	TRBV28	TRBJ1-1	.	TGTGCCAGCAGTCTCCGGGGGGCCGCGAACACTGAAGCTTTCTTT	CASSLRGAANTEAFF
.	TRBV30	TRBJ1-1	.	TGTGCCTGGAGTACTCCGCAGGGGAAAACTGAAGCTTTCTTT	CAWSTPQGKTEAFF
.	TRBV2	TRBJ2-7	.	TGTGCCAGCAGTGCACTAGATTCCTACGAGCAGTACTTC	CASSALDSYEQYF
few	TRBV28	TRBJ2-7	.	TGTGCCAGCAGTTTACGGGGTTTGGCCTACGAGCAGTACTTC	CASSLRGLAYEQYF
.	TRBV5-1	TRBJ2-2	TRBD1	TGCGCCAGCAGCGGGGACAGATTGAACACCGGGGAGCTGTTTTTT	CASSGDRLNTGELFF
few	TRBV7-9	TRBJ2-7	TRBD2	TGTGCCAGCAGCTTAGCTAGCGGGAGCGACTACGAGCAGTACTTC	CASSLASGSDYEQYF
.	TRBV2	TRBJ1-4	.	TGTGCCAGCAGTGGGGAGGGCGAAAAACTGTTTTTT	CASSGEGEKLFF
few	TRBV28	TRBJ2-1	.	TGTGCCAGCCCGCCGGGACTCATTAACTTTTACAATGAGCAGTTCTTC	CASPPGLINFYNEQFF
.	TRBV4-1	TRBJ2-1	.	TGCGCCAGCAGCCAAGGGGCAGGGTCTGGGAATGAGCAGTTCTTC	CASSQGAGSGNEQFF
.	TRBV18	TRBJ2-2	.	TGTGCCAGCGCCCGACAGTACGCCGGGGAGCTGTTTTTT	CASARQYAGELFF
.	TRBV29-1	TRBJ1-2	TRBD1	TGCAGCGCCGGACAGGGGACGGCAGGTGGCTACACCTTC	CSAGQGTAGGYTF
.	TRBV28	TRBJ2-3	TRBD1	TGTGCCAGCAGTTTGTACGGGACAGGGGCCACAGATACGCAGTATTTT	CASSLYGTGATDTQYF
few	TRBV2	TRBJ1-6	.	TGTGGGAGCGGGGCGGAGCCTAATTCACCCCTCCACTTT	CGSGAEPNSPLHF
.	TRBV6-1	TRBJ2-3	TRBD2	TGTGCCAGCAGTGCGACTAGCGGGGGGGCGAGCACAGATACGCAGTATTTT	CASSATSGGASTDTQYF
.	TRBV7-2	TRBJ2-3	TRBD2	TGTGCCAGCAGATGGACTAGCGGGGGCACAGATACGCAGTATTTT	CASRWTSGGTDTQYF
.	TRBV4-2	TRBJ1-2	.	TGTGCCAGCAGCCAAGATTACGGGGACTATGGCTACACCTTC	CASSQDYGDYGYTF
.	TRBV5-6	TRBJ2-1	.	TGTGCCAGCAGCTTGGGTTCGGGGGTCAATGAGCAGTTCTTC	CASSLGSGVNEQFF
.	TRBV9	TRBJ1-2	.	TGTGCCAGCAGCGTAGATTTGGGCTTAAGCGGCTACACCTTC	CASSVDLGLSGYTF
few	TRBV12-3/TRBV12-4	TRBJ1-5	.	TGTGCCAGCAGTTTACGGGGCAATCAGCCCCAGCATTTT	CASSLRGNQPQHF
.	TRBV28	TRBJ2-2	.	TGTGCCAGCAGTTTACTCGGGGATCAGACCGGGGAGCTGTTTTTT	CASSLLGDQTGELFF
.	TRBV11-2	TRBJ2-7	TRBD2	TGTGCCAGCAGCCCCAGAGCCACACTAGCGTCAGGCGAGCAGTACTTC	CASSPRATLASGEQYF
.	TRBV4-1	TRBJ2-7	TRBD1	TGCGCCAGCAGCCCCACACAGGGGGCGCAGTACGAGCAGTACTTC	CASSPTQGAQYEQYF
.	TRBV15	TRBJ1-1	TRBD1	TGTGCCACCAGCAGCGTGGGGACAGGGGAGGTTGAAGCTTTCTTT	CATSSVGTGEVEAFF
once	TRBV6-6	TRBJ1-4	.	TGTGCCAGCAGGAAACAGGGCGGGCAAAAACTGTTTTTT	CASRKQGGQKLFF
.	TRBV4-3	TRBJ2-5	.	TGCGCCAGCAGCCAAGATTTGAGTAGAGGGGAGACCCAGTACTTC	CASSQDLSRGETQYF
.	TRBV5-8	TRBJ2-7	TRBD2	TGTGCCAGCGGTCTGACTAGCGGGGGCGCCTACGAGCAGTACTTC	CASGLTSGGAYEQYF